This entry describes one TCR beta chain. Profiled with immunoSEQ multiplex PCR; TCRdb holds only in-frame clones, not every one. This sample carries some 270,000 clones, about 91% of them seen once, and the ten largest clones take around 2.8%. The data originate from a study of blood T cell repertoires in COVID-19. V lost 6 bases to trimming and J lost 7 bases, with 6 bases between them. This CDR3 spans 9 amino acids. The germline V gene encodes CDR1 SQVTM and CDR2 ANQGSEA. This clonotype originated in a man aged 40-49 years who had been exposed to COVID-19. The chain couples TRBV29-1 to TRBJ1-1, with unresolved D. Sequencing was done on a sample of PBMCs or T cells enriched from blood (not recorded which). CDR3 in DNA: TGCAGCGTCGGGAGTGAAGCTTTCTTT. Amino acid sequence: CSVGSEAFF. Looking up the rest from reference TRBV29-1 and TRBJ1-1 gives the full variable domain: SAVISQKPSRDICQRGTSLTIQCQVDSQVTMMFWYRQQPGQSLTLIATANQGSEATYESGFVIDKFPISRPNLTFSTLTVSNMSPEDSSIYLCSVGSEAFFGQGTRLTVV.